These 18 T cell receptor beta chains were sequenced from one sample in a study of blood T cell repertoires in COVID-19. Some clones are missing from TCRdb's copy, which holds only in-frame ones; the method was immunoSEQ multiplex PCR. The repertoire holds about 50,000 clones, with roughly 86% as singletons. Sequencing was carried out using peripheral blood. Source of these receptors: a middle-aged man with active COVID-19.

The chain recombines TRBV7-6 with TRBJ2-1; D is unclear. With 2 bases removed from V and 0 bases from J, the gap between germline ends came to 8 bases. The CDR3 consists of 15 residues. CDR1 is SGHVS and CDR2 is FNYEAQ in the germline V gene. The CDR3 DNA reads TGTGCCAGCAGCTTATCAGCGAACTCCTACAATGAGCAGTTCTTC. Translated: CASSLSANSYNEQFF. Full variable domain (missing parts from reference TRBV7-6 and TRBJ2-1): GAGVSQSPRYKVTKRGQDVALRCDPISGHVSLYWYRQALGQGPEFLTYFNYEAQQDKSGLPNDRFSAERPEGSISTLTIQRTEQRDSAMYRCASSLSANSYNEQFFGPGTRLTVL.

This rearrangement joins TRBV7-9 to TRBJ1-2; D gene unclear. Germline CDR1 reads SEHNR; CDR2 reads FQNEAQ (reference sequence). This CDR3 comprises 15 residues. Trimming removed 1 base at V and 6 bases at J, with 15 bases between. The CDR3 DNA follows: TGTGCCAGCAGCTTAGTGAGGTTGGAGGAGGATGGCTACACCTTC. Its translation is CASSLVRLEEDGYTF.

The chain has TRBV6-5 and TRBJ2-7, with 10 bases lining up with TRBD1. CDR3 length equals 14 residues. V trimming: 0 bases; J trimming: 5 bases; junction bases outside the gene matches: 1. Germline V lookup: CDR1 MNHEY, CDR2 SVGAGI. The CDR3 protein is CASSYSTGGHEQYF. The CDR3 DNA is TGTGCCAGCAGTTACTCGACAGGGGGCCACGAGCAGTACTTC.

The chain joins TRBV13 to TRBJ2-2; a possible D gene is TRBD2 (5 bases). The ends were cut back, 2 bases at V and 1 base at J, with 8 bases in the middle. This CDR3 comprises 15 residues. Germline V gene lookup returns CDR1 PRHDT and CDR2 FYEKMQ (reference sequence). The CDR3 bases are TGTGCCAGCAGCTTAATAAGCGGGAACACCGGGGAGCTGTTTTTT. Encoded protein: CASSLISGNTGELFF.

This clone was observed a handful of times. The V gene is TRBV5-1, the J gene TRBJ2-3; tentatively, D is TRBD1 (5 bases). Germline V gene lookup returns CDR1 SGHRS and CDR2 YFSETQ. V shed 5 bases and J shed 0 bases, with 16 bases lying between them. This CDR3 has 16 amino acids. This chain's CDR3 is CASRVGATSSTDTQYF. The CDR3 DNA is TGCGCCAGCAGGGTTGGGGCTACCTCTAGCACAGATACGCAGTATTTT.

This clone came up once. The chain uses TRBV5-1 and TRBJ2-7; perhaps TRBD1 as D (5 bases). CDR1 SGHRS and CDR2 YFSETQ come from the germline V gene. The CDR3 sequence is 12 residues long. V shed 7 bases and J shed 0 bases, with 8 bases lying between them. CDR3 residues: CASGAHSYEQYF. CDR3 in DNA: TGCGCCAGCGGGGCCCACTCCTACGAGCAGTACTTC.

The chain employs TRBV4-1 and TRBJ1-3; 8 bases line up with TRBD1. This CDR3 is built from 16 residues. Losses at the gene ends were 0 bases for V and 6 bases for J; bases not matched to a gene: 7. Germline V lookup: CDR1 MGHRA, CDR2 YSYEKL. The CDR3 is CASSQEPQGEENTIYF. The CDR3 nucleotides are TGCGCCAGCAGCCAAGAACCACAGGGGGAAGAAAACACCATATATTTT.

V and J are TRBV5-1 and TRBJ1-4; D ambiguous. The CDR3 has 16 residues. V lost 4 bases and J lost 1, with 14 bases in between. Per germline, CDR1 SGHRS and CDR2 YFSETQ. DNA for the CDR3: TGCGCCAGCAGCCCAGGACTCCGGGAAACTAATGAAAAACTGTTTTTT. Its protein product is CASSPGLRETNEKLFF.

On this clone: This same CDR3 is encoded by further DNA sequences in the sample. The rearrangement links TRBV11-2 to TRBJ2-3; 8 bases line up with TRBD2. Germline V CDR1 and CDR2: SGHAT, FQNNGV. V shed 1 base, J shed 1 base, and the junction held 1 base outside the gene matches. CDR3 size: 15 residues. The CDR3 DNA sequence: TGTGCCAGCAGCTTAGGAGCGGGAGGCACAGATACGCAGTATTTT. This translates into CASSLGAGGTDTQYF. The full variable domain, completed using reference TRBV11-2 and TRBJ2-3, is EAGVAQSPRYKIIEKRQSVAFWCNPISGHATLYWYQQILGQGPKLLIQFQNNGVVDDSQLPKDRFSAERLKGVDSTLKIQPAKLEDSAVYLCASSLGAGGTDTQYFGPGTRLTVL.

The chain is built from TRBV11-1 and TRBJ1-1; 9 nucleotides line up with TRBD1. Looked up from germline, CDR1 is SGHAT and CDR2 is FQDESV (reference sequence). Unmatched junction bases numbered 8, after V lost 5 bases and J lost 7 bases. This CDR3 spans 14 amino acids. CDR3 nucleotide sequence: TGTGCCAGCAGCCCAAGCGGGGGACAGGGTGAAGCTTTCTTT. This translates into CASSPSGGQGEAFF. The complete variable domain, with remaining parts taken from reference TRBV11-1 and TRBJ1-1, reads EAEVAQSPRYKITEKSQAVAFWCDPISGHATLYWYRQILGQGPELLVQFQDESVVDDSQLPKDRFSAERLKGVDSTLKIQPAELGDSAMYLCASSPSGGQGEAFFGQGTRLTVV.

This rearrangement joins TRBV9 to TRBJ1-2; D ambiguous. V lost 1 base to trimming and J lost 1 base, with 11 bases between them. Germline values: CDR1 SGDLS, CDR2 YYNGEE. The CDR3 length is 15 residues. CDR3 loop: CASSVSRYSNYGYTF. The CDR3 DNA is TGTGCCAGCAGCGTATCCCGATATAGTAACTATGGCTACACCTTC.

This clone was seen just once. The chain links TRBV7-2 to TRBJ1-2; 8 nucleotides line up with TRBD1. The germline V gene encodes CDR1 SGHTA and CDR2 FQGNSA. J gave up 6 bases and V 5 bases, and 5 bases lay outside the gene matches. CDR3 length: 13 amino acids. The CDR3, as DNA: TGTGCCAGCAGCCGGACAGGGTTCGATGGCTACACCTTC. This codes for CASSRTGFDGYTF.

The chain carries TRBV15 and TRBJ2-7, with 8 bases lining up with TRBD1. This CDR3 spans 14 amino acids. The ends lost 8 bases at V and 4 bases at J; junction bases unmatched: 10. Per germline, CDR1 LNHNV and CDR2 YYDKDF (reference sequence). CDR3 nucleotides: TGTGCCACCGGGCCCGACAGGGGTCGGTACGAGCAGTACTTC. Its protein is CATGPDRGRYEQYF.

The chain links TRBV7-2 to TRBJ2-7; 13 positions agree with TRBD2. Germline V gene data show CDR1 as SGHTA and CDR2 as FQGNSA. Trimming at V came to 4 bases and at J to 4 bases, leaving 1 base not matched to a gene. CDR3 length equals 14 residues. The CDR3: CASSWTSGSYEQYF. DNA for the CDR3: TGTGCCAGCAGCTGGACTAGCGGGAGTTACGAGCAGTACTTC.

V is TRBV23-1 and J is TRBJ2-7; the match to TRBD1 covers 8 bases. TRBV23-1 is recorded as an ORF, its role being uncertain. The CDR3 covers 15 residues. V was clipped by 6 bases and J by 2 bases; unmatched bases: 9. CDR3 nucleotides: TGCGCCAGCAGCAACCCAGGGGGCCCTCCCTACGAGCAGTACTTC. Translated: CASSNPGGPPYEQYF.

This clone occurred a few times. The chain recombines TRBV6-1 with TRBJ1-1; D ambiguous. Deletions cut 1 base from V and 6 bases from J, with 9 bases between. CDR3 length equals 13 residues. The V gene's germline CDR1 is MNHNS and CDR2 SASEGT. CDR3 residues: CASSEGSTAEAFF. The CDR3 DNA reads TGTGCCAGCAGTGAAGGGTCAACGGCTGAAGCTTTCTTT.

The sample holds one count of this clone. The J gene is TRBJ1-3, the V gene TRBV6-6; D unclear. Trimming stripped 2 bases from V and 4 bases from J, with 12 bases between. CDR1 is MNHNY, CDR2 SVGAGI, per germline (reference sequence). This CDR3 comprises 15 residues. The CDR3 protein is CASSYEPRRGNTIYF. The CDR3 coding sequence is TGTGCCAGCAGTTACGAACCGCGGAGAGGAAACACCATATATTTT.

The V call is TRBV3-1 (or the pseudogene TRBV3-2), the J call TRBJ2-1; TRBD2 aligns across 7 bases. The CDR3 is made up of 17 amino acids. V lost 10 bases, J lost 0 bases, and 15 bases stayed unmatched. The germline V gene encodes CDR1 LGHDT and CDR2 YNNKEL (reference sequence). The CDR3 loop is CATAAYTGTTSYNEQFF. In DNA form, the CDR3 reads TGTGCCACAGCAGCCTATACCGGGACTACCTCCTACAATGAGCAGTTCTTC.